Here is one T cell receptor (beta chain) with its context. Antigen unknown. Total RNA was isolated from each sample in quantities of at least 5.5 micrograms. The data stem from a study of blood T cells in healthy people across ages. Study-wide points: Estimated diversity, derived from one million T cells, was regarded as an underestimate.

Trimming left V 6 bases short and J 7 bases short, with 9 bases between. The CDR3 is made up of 11 amino acids. Next came a second PCR, run for about 6 to 11 cycles, which used a sample-barcoded 5' primer along with a J-beta primer mix. Carrying 12 random nucleotides, a template-switch adaptor labeled each individual cDNA molecule. TCRdb re-analysed the 5' RACE reads in MiXCR, keeping a single row per CDR3 protein. The sample holds some 690,000 distinct CDR3 sequences; 22% are singletons and the top ten take around 22%. The source material was blood. The J gene is TRBJ1-1, the V gene TRBV12-3 or TRBV12-4, with D unresolved. The receptor was derived from an older man in good health. The CDR3 DNA is TGTGCCAGCAGCCCCGCCATTGAAGCTTTCTTT. Its translation: CASSPAIEAFF.